This record looks at one T cell receptor (beta chain) sequence and its context. Its antigen remains unidentified. 60 Vbeta and 13 Jbeta primers were used in PCR. Profiled with immunoSEQ multiplex PCR; TCRdb holds only in-frame clones, not every one. The sample has roughly 80,000 clones; over 60% are singletons. The data were taken from a study of cytomegalovirus exposure and HLA in healthy donors. Study overall: Clustering assigned over 70% of the roughly 400 genotyped donors to the Caucasian-associated ancestry cluster.

The study's findings and limits: DRB1 showed the most TCR associations and HLA-C the fewest in a later analysis, as rates varied by HLA locus. A few CMV-associated chains were confirmed in vitro to be specific for CMV antigens. Sequencing probably produced one cluster of sequence variants that were highly shared.

This clonotype was sampled from a male donor in good health and CMV-seronegative. The sample comprised PBMCs.

CDR3 amino acids: CAWSQAGGKGAFF. CDR3 nucleotides: TGTGCCTGGAGTCAGGCTGGGGGCAAAGGAGCTTTCTTT. The chain couples TRBV30 to TRBJ1-1, with D possibly TRBD1 on 6 matching bases. Germline V gives CDR1 GTSNPN, CDR2 SVGIG (reference sequence). CDR3 length equals 13 residues. V lost 2 bases, J lost 10 bases, and 17 bases lay in between.